Included here is one TCR beta chain sequence, with context. Which antigen it targets is not known. Qualities for individual bases were not recorded, and no much larger clone is one base off. The entry originates in a study of blood T cell repertoires in COVID-19 (dated by TCRdb to 2020 to 2022). Regarding the study in general: Samples from collaborators originated in the United States, Italy and Spain and spanned both the acute and convalescent phases of COVID-19. The material from the prospective study consisted of cDNA or gDNA derived from T cells, B-cell-depleted T cells, or PBMCs. The dataset comprised deeply sampled blood TCRbeta repertoires from subjects exposed to, actively infected with, or recovered from COVID-19. The repertoires were made available in a free public database intended to serve as a resource for research on the immune response to SARS-CoV-2. Samples came from the ongoing ImmuneRACE study (first 160 participants) plus 1,254 subjects from 6 global collaborators. A de-identified subject ID, COVID-19 status, age in years and sex were almost always included in the sample metadata. Where available, HLA class I and class II types were taken from metadata supplied by the sample provider and were not determined by assay-based typing.

TCRbeta CDR3 regions were amplified from genomic DNA by means of the immunoSEQ Assay, a bias-controlled multiplex PCR. On the study's bioinformatics: The number of nucleated cells in each sample was estimated by amplification of reference gene primers within the assay. Sequence reads were collapsed and filtered to measure the absolute abundance of every unique TCRbeta CDR3 rearrangement. Productive Simpson clonality was computed per sample as the square root of Simpson's diversity index over productive rearrangements. TCRdb took this table from immuneACCESS and kept in-frame rearrangements with V and J called. Such tables lack part of the clones; where checked against another copy, unresolved V genes explain under half of the gap, and the rest is unexplained. The DNA was the basis for D and trimming; V, J and clone size are from that table. This sample comprises under 90,000 clones, 80% of them detected only once. In total, the top ten clones hold approximately 12% of the sample.

Broad study findings and their caveats: The amount of clinical and demographic metadata varied by source and participant and was provided uncurated.

Whole blood was collected in K2EDTA tubes by collaborating institutions according to the institutions' own protocols. For TCRbeta analysis, collaborators shipped samples as frozen whole blood, isolated PBMCs, or DNA extracted from either of those sample types. Looking up the germline V gene yields CDR1 MNHEY and CDR2 SVGAGI. V lost 5 bases and J lost 2 bases, and the count of bases not matched to a germline gene is 2. Inclusive of the bounding cysteine and valine, the CDR3 is 14 residues long. Kept here is only the CDR3 DNA, which spans 42 bases and is read in frame from base 1. Sequenced sample: peripheral blood. The clonotype originates from a human donor in a cohort sampled during active COVID-19. The chain links TRBV6-5 with TRBJ2-7; TRBD1 lines up with 11 middle nucleotides. The base sequence is TGTGCCAGCAGTACGGGACAGGGGGCCTACGAGCAGTACGTC. This is translated as CASSTGQGAYEQYV.